This T cell receptor (beta chain) was sequenced in a study of OX40 agonist ivuxolimab in advanced cancers. Across the whole study: The diagnoses of dose-escalation patients were hepatocellular carcinoma, melanoma, renal cell or head and neck cancer.

TCRdb keeps only in-frame clones here, not all; method: immunoSEQ multiplex PCR. This table holds under 15,000 clones, roughly 80% found once. A remark on this clone: Its antigen is currently unknown.

Looked up from germline, CDR1 is MNHEY and CDR2 is SVGAGI. With 0 bases removed from V and 0 bases from J, the gap between germline ends came to 9 bases. The CDR3 loop spans 16 amino acids. General study findings and limits: Expanded clones tended on average to be more numerous among CD8+ T cells than CD4+. Also showing low normalized T-cell clonal expansion were some of the nonresponders. Dose levels from 0.1 to 3.0 mg/kg saw CD4+ and CD8+ blood T cells expand clonally by week 6.

Specimen: CD4+ or CD8+ T cells sorted from blood, collected in a trial of the OX40 agonist ivuxolimab. This sequence joins TRBV6-5 and TRBJ2-1, with D perhaps TRBD2 (6 bases). This clonotype originated in an adult with an advanced solid tumor such as melanoma, head and neck, liver or kidney cancer. The chain's CDR3 is CASSYSDYSSYNEQFF. For the CDR3, the DNA is TGTGCCAGCAGTTACTCGGACTACAGCTCCTACAATGAGCAGTTCTTC.